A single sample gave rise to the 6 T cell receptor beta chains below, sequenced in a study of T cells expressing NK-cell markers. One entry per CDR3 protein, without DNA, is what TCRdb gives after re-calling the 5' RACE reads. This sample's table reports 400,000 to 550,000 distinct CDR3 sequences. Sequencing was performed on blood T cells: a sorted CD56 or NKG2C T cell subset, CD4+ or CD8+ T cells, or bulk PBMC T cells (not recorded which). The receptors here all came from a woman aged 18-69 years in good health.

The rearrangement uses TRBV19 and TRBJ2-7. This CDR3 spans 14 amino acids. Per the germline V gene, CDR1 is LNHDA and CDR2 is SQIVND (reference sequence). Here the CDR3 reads CASSIKTFSYEQYF.

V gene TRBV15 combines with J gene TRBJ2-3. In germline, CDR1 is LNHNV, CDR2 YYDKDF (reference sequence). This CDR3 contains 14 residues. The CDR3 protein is CATSRVGFTDTQYF. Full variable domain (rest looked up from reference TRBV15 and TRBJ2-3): DAMVIQNPRYQVTQFGKPVTLSCSQTLNHNVMYWYQQKSSQAPKLLFHYYDKDFNNEADTPDNFQSRRPNTSFCFLDIRSPGLGDTAMYLCATSRVGFTDTQYFGPGTRLTVL.

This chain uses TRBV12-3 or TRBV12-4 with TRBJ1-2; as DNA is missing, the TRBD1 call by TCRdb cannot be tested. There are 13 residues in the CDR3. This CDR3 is CASRRQGNYGYTF.

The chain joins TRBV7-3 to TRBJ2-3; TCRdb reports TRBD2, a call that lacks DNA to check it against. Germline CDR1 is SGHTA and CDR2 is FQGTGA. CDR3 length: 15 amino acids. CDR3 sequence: CASSFGGLPTDTQYF.

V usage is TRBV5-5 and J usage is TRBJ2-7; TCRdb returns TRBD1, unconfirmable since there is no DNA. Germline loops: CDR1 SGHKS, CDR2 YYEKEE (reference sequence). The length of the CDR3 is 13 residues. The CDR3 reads CASSLDQGHEQYF.

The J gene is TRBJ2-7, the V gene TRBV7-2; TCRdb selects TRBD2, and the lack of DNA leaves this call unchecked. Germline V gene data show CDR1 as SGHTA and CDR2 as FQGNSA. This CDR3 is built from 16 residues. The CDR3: CASSLPAGGPAYEQYF.